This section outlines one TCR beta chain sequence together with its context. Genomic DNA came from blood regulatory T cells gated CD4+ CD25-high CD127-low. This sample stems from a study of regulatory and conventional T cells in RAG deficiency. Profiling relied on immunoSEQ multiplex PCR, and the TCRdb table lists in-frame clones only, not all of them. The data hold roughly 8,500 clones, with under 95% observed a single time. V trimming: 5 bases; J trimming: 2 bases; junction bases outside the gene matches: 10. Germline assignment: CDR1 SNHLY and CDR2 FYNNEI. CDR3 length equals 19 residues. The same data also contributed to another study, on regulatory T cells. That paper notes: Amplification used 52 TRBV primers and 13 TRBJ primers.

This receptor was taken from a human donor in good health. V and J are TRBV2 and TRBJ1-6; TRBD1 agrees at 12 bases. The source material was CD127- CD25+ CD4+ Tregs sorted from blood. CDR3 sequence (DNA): TGTGCCAGCAGTAGGTGGGACAGGGGGCGCGGTCCCTATAATTCACCCCTCCACTTT. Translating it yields CASSRWDRGRGPYNSPLHF.